This entry lists 21 T cell receptor beta chains sequenced from one sample in a study of identifying expanded T cells in peripheral blood. Measured with immunoSEQ multiplex PCR; TCRdb has only the in-frame clones, and not every one. The table shows some 120,000 clones, with 75% to 90% occurring only once. Sequenced input: blood. The receptors were sampled from a person aged 18 to 75 in good health.

The chain combines TRBV5-8 with TRBJ1-1; no firm D call. CDR3 length: 10 amino acids. Trimming left V 4 bases short and J 8 bases short, with 6 bases between. In germline, CDR1 is SGHTS, CDR2 YDEGEE. The DNA for the CDR3 is TGTGCCAGCAGCGTAATCGAAGCTTTCTTT. Amino acid sequence: CASSVIEAFF.

V and J are TRBV7-2 and TRBJ2-3; the D gene could be TRBD1 or TRBD2 (6 bases each). The CDR3 sequence is 18 residues long. Trimming removed 5 bases from V and 1 base from J, with 22 bases in between. Germline CDR1 is SGHTA and CDR2 is FQGNSA. The CDR3 nucleotides are TGTGCCAGCAGCCCTCTCGTCGTCGGGGGCGCCCGCACAGATACGCAGTATTTT. Translating it yields CASSPLVVGGARTDTQYF.

The chain employs TRBV4-1 and TRBJ2-3, with a possible D match to TRBD2 (7 bases). Germline CDR1 and CDR2: MGHRA and YSYEKL. Between the trimmed V and J ends, which lost 0 bases and 4 bases, there was a span of 14 bases. CDR3 length equals 16 residues. In DNA form, the CDR3 reads TGCGCCAGCAGCCAAGATAGGCGGGGGCAGGCAGATACGCAGTATTTT. It encodes CASSQDRRGQADTQYF.

This clone showed up just once. This sequence joins TRBV7-2 and TRBJ1-1; D gene uncertain. This CDR3 is built from 13 residues. Germline V gene lookup returns CDR1 SGHTA and CDR2 FQGNSA. V was pared by 5 bases and J by 11 bases, with 18 bases between. CDR3 in DNA: TGTGCCAGCAGCCCTCCCTGGGTGGTTTTTGCTTTCTTT. Translated: CASSPPWVVFAFF.

This clone was counted once. The chain links TRBV9 to TRBJ1-1; D gene ambiguous. V shed 0 bases and J shed 4 bases, with 25 bases lying between them. Germline V gene lookup returns CDR1 SGDLS and CDR2 YYNGEE. The length of the CDR3 is 19 residues. CDR3 coding DNA: TGTGCCAGCAGCGTAGAGGGAGGCTTGGCCGTTGTGTTGCCCACTGAAGCTTTCTTT. Translating it yields CASSVEGGLAVVLPTEAFF.

This clone was picked up a small number of times. In DNA, the CDR3 is TGTGCCAGCAGCTCGGGTGGACAGGGCCCCTACGAGCAGTACTTC. It encodes CASSSGGQGPYEQYF. This chain joins TRBV7-8 and TRBJ2-7, with TRBD1 identical over 8 bases. The CDR3 is 15 residues long. Germline CDR1 is SGHVS and CDR2 is FQNEAQ. Unmatched junction bases numbered 7, after V lost 4 bases and J lost 2 bases.

This clone was recorded once. V usage is TRBV15 and J usage is TRBJ2-5, with 8 positions matching TRBD1. V gave up 5 bases and J gave up 2 bases; unmatched junction bases: 4. CDR3 length: 14 amino acids. The V gene's germline CDR1 is LNHNV and CDR2 YYDKDF (reference sequence). CDR3 nucleotide sequence: TGTGCCACCAGCGGGGACAGGCTACAAGAGACCCAGTACTTC. Translating gives CATSGDRLQETQYF.

The chain recombines TRBV4-3 with TRBJ1-6; maybe TRBD1 (6 bases). CDR3 size: 16 residues. V gave up 4 bases and J gave up 7 bases, with 17 bases separating them. Germline V gene lookup returns CDR1 LGHNA and CDR2 YSLEER. Written as DNA, the CDR3 is TGCGCCAGCAGCCCGGTAATCAGCACAGGGAATTCACCCCTCCACTTT. It is translated as CASSPVISTGNSPLHF.

J is TRBJ2-6 and V is TRBV30, with a tentative D call TRBD2 (6 bases). The CDR3 length is 15 residues. Trimming removed 3 bases at V and 1 base at J, with 10 bases between. Germline V CDR1 and CDR2: GTSNPN, SVGIG (reference sequence). In DNA, the CDR3 is TGTGCCTGGAGCGACGGGGGATCTGGGGCCAACGTCCTGACTTTC. Translation: CAWSDGGSGANVLTF.

This chain links TRBV18 with TRBJ1-2; a weak D match, TRBD1 (5 bases). The CDR3 loop spans 13 amino acids. The V gene lost 3 bases and the J gene lost 8 bases, with 13 bases spanning the gap. Looked up from germline, CDR1 is KGHSH and CDR2 is LQKENI. The CDR3 loop reads CASSPGGERGYTF. DNA for the CDR3: TGTGCCAGCTCACCGGGGGGGGAACGCGGCTACACCTTC.

CDR3 loop: CASSQDPNTEAFF. CDR3 in DNA: TGCGCCAGCAGCCAAGATCCGAACACTGAAGCTTTCTTT. The genes are TRBV4-1 and TRBJ1-1; the D is unclear. The CDR3 spans 13 residues. CDR1 is MGHRA and CDR2 is YSYEKL in the germline V gene. The V end lost 0 bases, the J end lost 1 base, and 3 bases lay between the germline ends.

This clone has more than one count but fewer than ten. This chain uses TRBV29-1 with TRBJ2-3; 13 bases agree with TRBD2. The CDR3 sequence is 17 residues long. CDR1 is SQVTM, CDR2 ANQGSEA, per germline. Trimming took 6 bases from V and 2 from J; bases not matched to a gene: 11. CDR3 DNA sequence: TGCAGCGTACCCCCCCCGGGACTAGCGGGACCCACAGATACGCAGTATTTT. Translation gives CSVPPPGLAGPTDTQYF.

The rearrangement links TRBV19 to TRBJ1-2, with unresolved D. Germline loops: CDR1 LNHDA, CDR2 SQIVND (reference sequence). Trimming left V 0 bases short and J 4 bases short, with 12 bases between. The length of the CDR3 is 15 residues. CDR3 sequence: CASSIDPRESYGYTF. The CDR3 DNA reads as TGTGCCAGTAGTATAGATCCCCGGGAATCCTATGGCTACACCTTC.

The chain joins TRBV7-9 to TRBJ1-5; tentative D call: TRBD1 (5 bases). Per the germline V gene, CDR1 is SEHNR and CDR2 is FQNEAQ (reference sequence). The CDR3 has 16 residues. The V end lost 1 base, the J end lost 0 bases, and 10 bases lay between the germline ends. The CDR3 protein is CASSLGAGRSNQPQHF. CDR3 nucleotide sequence: TGTGCCAGCAGCTTAGGTGCAGGGCGTAGCAATCAGCCCCAGCATTTT. The full variable domain, its missing parts supplied by reference TRBV7-9 and TRBJ1-5, is DTGVSQNPRHKITKRGQNVTFRCDPISEHNRLYWYRQTLGQGPEFLTYFQNEAQLEKSRLLSDRFSAERPKGSFSTLEIQRTEQGDSAMYLCASSLGAGRSNQPQHFGDGTRLSIL.

This clone appeared a few times. This chain uses TRBV10-3 with TRBJ1-2; no reliable D call. This CDR3 comprises 13 residues. The V and J ends lost 0 bases and 3 bases respectively, with 5 bases between them. Germline CDR1 is ENHRY and CDR2 is SYGVKD. CDR3 in amino acids: CAISESTDYGYTF. In nucleotides, the CDR3 is TGTGCCATCAGTGAGTCGACCGACTATGGCTACACCTTC.

The chain employs TRBV27 and TRBJ1-1, with D uncertain. Germline values: CDR1 MNHEY, CDR2 SMNVEV (reference sequence). This CDR3 has 13 amino acids. With 6 bases removed from V and 2 bases from J, the gap between germline ends came to 10 bases. The CDR3 region is CASSVFDNTEAFF. The DNA of the CDR3 is TGTGCCAGCAGCGTCTTTGATAACACTGAAGCTTTCTTT.

This clone turned up a few times. The chain joins TRBV19 to TRBJ1-1; D ambiguous. The CDR3 is 13 amino acids. Germline V gene data show CDR1 as LNHDA and CDR2 as SQIVND (reference sequence). The V gene lost 4 bases and the J gene lost 0 bases, with 6 bases spanning the gap. The CDR3 spells CASSRKLNTEAFF. CDR3 DNA sequence: TGTGCCAGTAGTAGGAAGTTGAACACTGAAGCTTTCTTT.

The chain uses TRBV4-1 and TRBJ2-1, with D perhaps matching TRBD1 or TRBD2 (5 bases each). CDR3 size: 19 residues. The germline CDR1 and CDR2 sequences are MGHRA and YSYEKL. V lost 4 bases and J 0 bases, leaving 22 bases between the germline ends. As DNA, the CDR3 is TGCGCCAGCAGCCGTGAAGTCAACCGGGGCTTCAGCTCCTACAATGAGCAGTTCTTC. Its protein product is CASSREVNRGFSSYNEQFF.

The rearrangement joins TRBV27 to TRBJ2-1; possibly TRBD2 for D (7 bases). Germline CDR1 reads MNHEY; CDR2 reads SMNVEV (reference sequence). The CDR3 has 12 residues. V lost 5 bases, J lost 13 bases, and 15 bases lay in between. CDR3 nucleotides: TGTGCCAGCAGTCCCCGGGGGGCAGTACAGTTCTTC. This sequence encodes CASSPRGAVQFF.

The rearrangement joins TRBV2 to TRBJ1-1; D not resolved. CDR1 and CDR2 (germline): SNHLY, FYNNEI. Trimming took 4 bases from V and 11 from J, leaving 11 bases between them. The CDR3 runs to 11 residues. DNA of the CDR3: TGTGCCAGCAGTGGGGGAAGGTCTGCTTTCTTT. Its protein product is CASSGGRSAFF.

The chain combines TRBV5-1 with TRBJ1-1, with 10 bases aligning to TRBD1. The CDR3 sequence is 20 residues long. Germline loops: CDR1 SGHRS, CDR2 YFSETQ. V shed 0 bases, J shed 3 bases, and the junction held 17 bases outside the gene matches. The CDR3 nucleotides are TGCGCCAGCAGCTTGGGCATATCCCGGGACAGGGGAAATCGGGACACTGAAGCTTTCTTT. Amino acid sequence: CASSLGISRDRGNRDTEAFF.